This paragraph reports one T cell receptor beta chain. This CDR3 has 14 amino acids. J was trimmed by 2 bases and V by 5 bases; bases with no gene match: 4. From germline, CDR1 is SGHRS and CDR2 YFSETQ. The data originate from a study of blood T cell repertoires in COVID-19. About the study: COVID-19 samples from acute and convalescent phases originated in the United States, Italy and Spain. In each case, the material was cDNA or gDNA derived from T cells, B-cell-depleted T cells, or PBMCs.

Original methodology: Researchers report that nucleated cell counts were estimated from reference gene primer amplification. The repertoire was sequenced with immunoSEQ multiplex PCR; TCRdb's copy has only in-frame clones and lacks some. V and J calls and clone size are those listed in that table; D and trimming were worked out from the DNA. The repertoire holds 250,000 or so clones, with approximately 87% as singletons. This receptor was identified in a man between 60 and 70 years old with acute or convalescent COVID-19. J is TRBJ2-3 and V is TRBV5-1, with TRBD2 matching over 8 bases. The specimen was peripheral blood. CDR3 DNA: TGCGCCAGCAGGCTAGCGGGTCTCACAGATACGCAGTATTTT. This translates into CASRLAGLTDTQYF.